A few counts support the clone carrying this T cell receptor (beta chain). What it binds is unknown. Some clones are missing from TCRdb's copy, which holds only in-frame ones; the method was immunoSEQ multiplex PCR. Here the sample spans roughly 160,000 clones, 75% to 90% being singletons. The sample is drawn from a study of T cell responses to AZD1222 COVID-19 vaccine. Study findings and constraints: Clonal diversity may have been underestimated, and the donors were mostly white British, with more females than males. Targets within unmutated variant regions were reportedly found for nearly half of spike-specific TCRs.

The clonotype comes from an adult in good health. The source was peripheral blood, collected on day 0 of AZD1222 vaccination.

The CDR3 DNA reads TGCGCCAGCAGCCTTCGGAACAATGAGCAGTTCTTC. Translating it yields CASSLRNNEQFF. The J gene is TRBJ2-1, the V gene TRBV4-3, with D unresolved. The V gene lost 4 bases and the J gene lost 5 bases, with 6 bases spanning the gap. Germline lookup yields CDR1 LGHNA and CDR2 YSLEER. This CDR3 spans 12 amino acids.